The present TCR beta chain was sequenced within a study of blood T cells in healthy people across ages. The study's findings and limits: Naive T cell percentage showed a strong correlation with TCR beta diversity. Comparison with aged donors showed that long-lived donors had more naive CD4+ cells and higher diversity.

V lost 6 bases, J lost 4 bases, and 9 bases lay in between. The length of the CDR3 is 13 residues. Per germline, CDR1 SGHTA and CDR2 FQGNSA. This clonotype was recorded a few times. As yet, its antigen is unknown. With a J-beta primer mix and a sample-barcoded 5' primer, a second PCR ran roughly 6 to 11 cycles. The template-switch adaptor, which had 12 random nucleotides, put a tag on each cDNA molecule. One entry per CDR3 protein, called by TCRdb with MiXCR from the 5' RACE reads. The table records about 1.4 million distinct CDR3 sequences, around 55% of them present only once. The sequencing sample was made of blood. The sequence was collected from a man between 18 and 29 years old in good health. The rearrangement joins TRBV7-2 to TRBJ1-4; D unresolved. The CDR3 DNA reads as TGTGCCAGCAGGGACCACATTAATGAAAAACTGTTTTTT. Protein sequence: CASRDHINEKLFF. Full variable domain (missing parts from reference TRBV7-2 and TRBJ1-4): GAGVSQSPSNKVTEKGKDVELRCDPISGHTALYWYRQSLGQGLEFLIYFQGNSAPDKSGLPSDRFSAERTGGSVSTLTIQRTQQEDSAVYLCASRDHINEKLFFGSGTQLSVL.